The 5 T cell receptor beta chains listed next were all sequenced from one sample in a study of Tregs in tolerant kidney transplant recipients. TCRdb keeps only in-frame clones here, not all; method: immunoSEQ multiplex PCR. Among about 100,000 clones listed, roughly 90% were seen once. Sequenced material: CD4+ T cells from blood, taken before the transplant. The receptors were sampled from a human donor who received a combined kidney and bone marrow transplant.

CDR3 region: CASKRGRDYGYTF. The CDR3 bases are TGTGCCAGCAAAAGGGGGCGAGACTATGGCTACACCTTC. The chain carries TRBV9 and TRBJ1-2; 7 bases match TRBD1. The CDR3 is 13 amino acids. Germline loops: CDR1 SGDLS, CDR2 YYNGEE. J gave up 3 bases and V 6 bases, and 5 bases lay outside the gene matches.

V usage is TRBV27 and J usage is TRBJ1-6, with D unclear. The CDR3 length is 15 residues. V was cut by 4 bases and J by 7 bases, with 14 bases left in between. The germline CDR1 and CDR2 sequences are MNHEY and SMNVEV (reference sequence). The CDR3: CASSYGPSRNSPLHF. In DNA form, the CDR3 reads TGTGCCAGCAGTTATGGCCCCTCGCGGAATTCACCCCTCCACTTT.

J is TRBJ2-7 and V is TRBV19, with D possibly TRBD2 on 7 matching bases. Germline lookup yields CDR1 LNHDA and CDR2 SQIVND (reference sequence). With 6 bases removed from V and 3 bases from J, the gap between germline ends came to 15 bases. The CDR3 has 14 amino acids. The CDR3 sequence is CASSPGGLFYEQYF. CDR3 nucleotide sequence: TGTGCCAGTAGCCCCGGGGGGCTTTTCTACGAGCAGTACTTC.

The chain joins TRBV4-3 to TRBJ2-5, with 10 bases identical to TRBD1. Per the germline V gene, CDR1 is LGHNA and CDR2 is YSLEER. V shed 2 bases and J 5 bases; nucleotides not matched to a gene: 5. This CDR3 has 15 amino acids. CDR3 bases: TGCGCCAGCAGCCAAACCGGGACAGGGGTTGAGACCCAGTACTTC. Residues: CASSQTGTGVETQYF.

The rearrangement uses TRBV27 and TRBJ1-6; 10 bases fit TRBD1. The CDR3 covers 16 residues. The trim removed 4 bases at V and 5 bases at J, leaving 5 bases unmatched. Germline assignment: CDR1 MNHEY and CDR2 SMNVEV (reference sequence). The CDR3: CASSSTGGMDNSPLHF. CDR3 DNA: TGTGCCAGCAGTTCGACAGGGGGCATGGATAATTCACCCCTCCACTTT.